This T cell receptor beta chain was profiled in a study of cytomegalovirus exposure and HLA in healthy donors. The PCR was carried out with 60 Vbeta primers and 13 Jbeta primers. Authors' analysis steps: About 10 million of around 85 million unique TCR beta chains were shared, per a later count. Using immunoSEQ multiplex PCR, the repertoire was profiled, and TCRdb retains in-frame clones only, with some absent. V and J calls and clone size are copied from that table; D and trimming were computed from the DNA. The table lists under 150,000 clones, roughly 67% of them singletons, with about 7.7% in the top ten. Of note for this clone: Its antigen remains unknown.

Study results and limitations: A missense variant in DCLRE1C was later tied to TCR beta V- and J-gene trimming. Some TCR beta chains (roughly 160 of them) were listed as cytomegalovirus-associated.

This CDR3 spans 12 amino acids. Looked up from germline, CDR1 is MGHRA and CDR2 is YSYEKL. Trimming took off 3 bases at V and 8 bases at J, with 10 bases between the two ends. Specimen: PBMCs. The TCR originated in a man between 18 and 35 years old in good health and CMV-seropositive. V usage is TRBV4-1 and J usage is TRBJ1-2, with TRBD1 as a possible D gene (6 bases). Written as DNA, the CDR3 is TGCGCCAGCAGCCAGACAGGTTCCGGCTACACCTTC. Translated: CASSQTGSGYTF.